This T cell receptor beta chain was captured in a study of neurological immune-mediated disorders. It was from 2 million PBMCs stored at -80 C that the unsorted libraries were obtained. TCRdb called the 5' RACE reads again in MiXCR, with one record for every CDR3 protein. The sample holds some 78,000 distinct CDR3 sequences, 4% to 6% seen once. Germline values: CDR1 DFQATT, CDR2 SNEGSKA (reference sequence). V shed 1 base, J shed 8 bases, and the junction held 5 bases outside the gene matches. This CDR3 region has 13 residues. This clonotype was picked up many times. This sequence originates from a woman in her twenties or thirties with multiple sclerosis. V gene TRBV20-1 combines with J gene TRBJ2-3, with 8 positions matching TRBD2. Sequenced sample: PBMCs. The CDR3 nucleotides read TGCAGTGCTAGAGTCGGGAGGGCTAGTACGCAGTATTTT. Its protein is CSARVGRASTQYF.